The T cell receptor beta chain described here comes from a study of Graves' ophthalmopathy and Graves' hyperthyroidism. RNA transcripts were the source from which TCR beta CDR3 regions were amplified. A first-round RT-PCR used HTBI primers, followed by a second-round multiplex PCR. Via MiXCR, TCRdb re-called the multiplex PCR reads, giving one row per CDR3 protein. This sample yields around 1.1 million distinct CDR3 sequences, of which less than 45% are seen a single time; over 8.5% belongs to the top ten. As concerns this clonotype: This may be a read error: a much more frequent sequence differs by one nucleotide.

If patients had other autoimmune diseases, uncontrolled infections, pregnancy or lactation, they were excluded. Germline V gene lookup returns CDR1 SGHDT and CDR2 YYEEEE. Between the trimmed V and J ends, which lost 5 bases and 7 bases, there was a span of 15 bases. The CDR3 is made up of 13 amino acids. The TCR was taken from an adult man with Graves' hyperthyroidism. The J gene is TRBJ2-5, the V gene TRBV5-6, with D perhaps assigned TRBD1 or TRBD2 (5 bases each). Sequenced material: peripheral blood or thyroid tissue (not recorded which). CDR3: CASSSGPRVTQYF. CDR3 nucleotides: TGTGCCAGCAGTTCGGGACCTCGGGTGACCCAGTACTTC.